Listed below are T cell receptor beta chains from one sample, sequenced in a study of graft-versus-host responses after intestinal transplantation. Sequencing was performed with immunoSEQ multiplex PCR; in TCRdb, only in-frame clones are kept and a portion is missing. Of some 41,000 clones in the sample, around 92% are singletons; the top ten hold over 6%. Sequencing was performed on PBMCs, taken 267 days after transplant. The receptors were gathered from a human patient who received an intestinal transplant, so some T cells may come from the graft donor. CDR3s include the opening cysteine and the closing phenylalanine or tryptophan. The D gene is left open where the match is weak. Size is stated for part of the rows, as once, few or many counts, or as a class when the clone is expanded.

D: -
V: TRBV28
size: few
J: TRBJ1-1
DNA: TGTGCCAGCAGCTTTACTGGCTACACTGAAGCTTTCTTT
CDR3: CASSFTGYTEAFF

D: TRBD2
V: TRBV6-1
size: few
J: TRBJ2-3
DNA: TGTGCCAGCAGTGAGACTAGCGGGGGGGCAGATACGCAGTATTTT
CDR3: CASSETSGGADTQYF

D: -
V: TRBV10-3
size: -
J: TRBJ2-7
DNA: TGTGCCACTGGGACCGCATACGGGCAGTACTTC
CDR3: CATGTAYGQYF

D: -
V: TRBV21-1
size: -
J: TRBJ1-2
DNA: TGTGCCAGCAGCAACCCGACAGGCCGCTCCTATGGCTACACCTTC
CDR3: CASSNPTGRSYGYTF

D: -
V: TRBV7-9
size: once
J: TRBJ2-7
DNA: TGTGCCATCCGGGCTGGAGGTCTTATCGAGCAGTACTTC
CDR3: CAIRAGGLIEQYF

D: TRBD2
V: TRBV5-6
size: -
J: TRBJ2-5
DNA: TGTGCCAGCGGCCTAGTTGGGCGGGGGAAGACCCAGTACTTC
CDR3: CASGLVGRGKTQYF

D: -
V: TRBV5-1
size: -
J: TRBJ1-2
DNA: TGCGCCAGCAGCTTGGCGACAGGATTCAACTATGGCTACACCTTC
CDR3: CASSLATGFNYGYTF

D: -
V: TRBV10-1
size: -
J: TRBJ2-3
DNA: TGCGCCACCCAAAAGGGGCAGGGAGCAGATACGCAGTATTTT
CDR3: CATQKGQGADTQYF

D: -
V: TRBV9
size: -
J: TRBJ2-1
DNA: TGTGCCAGCAGCCCCCGCCCGCACCGAATTTACAATGAGCAGTTCTTC
CDR3: CASSPRPHRIYNEQFF

D: -
V: TRBV7-9
size: -
J: TRBJ1-1
DNA: TGTGCCAGCAGCTTGTCACAGGGCAGCACTGAAGCTTTCTTT
CDR3: CASSLSQGSTEAFF

D: -
V: TRBV7-6
size: -
J: TRBJ2-5
DNA: TGTGCCAGCAGCTTTGAGGATCCTCACGGGGAGACCCAGTACTTC
CDR3: CASSFEDPHGETQYF

D: TRBD1
V: TRBV18
size: -
J: TRBJ2-7
DNA: TGTGCCAGCTCACCCGGACAGGTATTCTCGTACGAGCAGTACTTC
CDR3: CASSPGQVFSYEQYF

D: TRBD1
V: TRBV6-4
size: -
J: TRBJ2-3
DNA: TGTGCCAGCAGTGACTCGACAGGGGGCGCAGATACGCAGTATTTT
CDR3: CASSDSTGGADTQYF

D: -
V: TRBV19
size: -
J: TRBJ2-7
DNA: TGTGCCAGTAGTATGTCACTAACCCTAATCGGGGAGCAGTACTTC
CDR3: CASSMSLTLIGEQYF

D: -
V: TRBV5-1
size: -
J: TRBJ2-1
DNA: TGCGCCAGCAGCCGGACGTCTATGGGTGAGCAGTTCTTC
CDR3: CASSRTSMGEQFF

D: -
V: TRBV12-2
size: -
J: TRBJ1-5
DNA: TGTGCAAGTCGCTTAGGGGGACAGTACAATCAGCCCCAGCATTTT
CDR3: CASRLGGQYNQPQHF

D: TRBD1
V: TRBV7-6
size: few
J: TRBJ1-3
DNA: TGTGCCAGCAGCATGAACAGGGGGAACACCATATATTTT
CDR3: CASSMNRGNTIYF

D: TRBD1
V: TRBV6-1
size: -
J: TRBJ1-2
DNA: TGTGCCAGCAGTCCAGACAGGGGTTATGGCTACACCTTC
CDR3: CASSPDRGYGYTF

D: -
V: TRBV6-5
size: -
J: TRBJ1-5
DNA: TGTGCCAGCAGTTACGGCAGGGGTCAGCCCCAGCATTTT
CDR3: CASSYGRGQPQHF

D: TRBD2
V: TRBV2
size: -
J: TRBJ2-5
DNA: TGTGCCAGCAGCCTGGGACTAGCGGAAGAGACCCAGTACTTC
CDR3: CASSLGLAEETQYF

D: TRBD1
V: TRBV5-1
size: -
J: TRBJ1-3
DNA: TGCGCCAGCAGCTTGGGACAGGGAGCAGGAAACACCATATATTTT
CDR3: CASSLGQGAGNTIYF

D: -
V: TRBV10-2
size: -
J: TRBJ2-2
DNA: TGCGCCGCCCTGGTCCCGACCCCACCGACGCGGGAGCTGTTTTTT
CDR3: CAALVPTPPTRELFF

D: -
V: TRBV19
size: -
J: TRBJ2-7
DNA: TGTGCCAGTAGTACCGGGACCCGAGCCTACGAGCAGTACTTC
CDR3: CASSTGTRAYEQYF

D: TRBD1
V: TRBV6-5
size: -
J: TRBJ1-2
DNA: TGTGCCAGCAGTAAAACCGGGACAGTCTATGGCTACACCTTC
CDR3: CASSKTGTVYGYTF

D: TRBD2
V: TRBV27
size: -
J: TRBJ2-2
DNA: TGTGCCAGCAGTCCGTATGGGACTAGCGGGGAGACCGGGGAGCTGTTTTTT
CDR3: CASSPYGTSGETGELFF

D: -
V: TRBV9
size: -
J: TRBJ2-5
DNA: TGTGCCAGCAGCGTCGGGGGTCTCGAGACCCAGTACTTC
CDR3: CASSVGGLETQYF

D: -
V: TRBV4-1
size: -
J: TRBJ1-2
DNA: TGCGCCAGCAGCCAAGATCAGAGCTGGGTGGGGTATGGCTACACCTTC
CDR3: CASSQDQSWVGYGYTF

D: -
V: TRBV7-9
size: few
J: TRBJ1-2
DNA: TGTGCCAGCAGCTTCAACAGGAACTATGGCTACACCTTC
CDR3: CASSFNRNYGYTF

D: -
V: TRBV4-1
size: once
J: TRBJ1-3
DNA: TGCGCCAGCAGCCAAGGGGACGGGGACACCATATATTTT
CDR3: CASSQGDGDTIYF